This TCR beta chain emerged from a study of blood T cell repertoires in COVID-19. CDR1 and CDR2 from the germline V gene are LGHDT and YNNKEL (reference sequence). The CDR3 length is 14 residues. The V and J ends lost 1 base and 3 bases respectively, with 7 bases between them. Repertoires were generated with immunoSEQ multiplex PCR, while TCRdb's copy carries only in-frame clones and drops some. The data hold under 250,000 clones, with approximately 83% observed a single time. The chain recombines TRBV3-1 (or the pseudogene TRBV3-2) with TRBJ1-3, with D hard to call. This clonotype was sampled from a man at least 80 years old with acute or convalescent COVID-19. Sequencing was performed on peripheral blood. CDR3 sequence: CASSQGARGNTIYF. Here the CDR3 DNA reads TGTGCCAGCAGCCAAGGGGCCCGTGGAAACACCATATATTTT.